The 12 T cell receptor beta chains below were found in one sample sequenced in a study of regulatory T cells in long-lasting Graves disease. Time point in this sample: persistent/refractory GD, antithyroid drugs over 5 years with positive TRAb. Preparation of the TCR library used RNA extracted from PBMCs. Libraries of TCR beta came from iRepertoire HTBI primers plus Arm-PCR of CDR3 regions. TCRdb re-derived calls from the multiplex PCR reads in MiXCR, one entry per CDR3 protein. This table holds 400,000 to 500,000 distinct CDR3 sequences, around 21% found once. Sequenced material: peripheral blood mononuclear cells (PBMCs), taken when the disease was refractory, from a patient treated with antithyroid drugs. Receptor source: a female donor with Graves disease.

A note on this clonotype: One base away lies a much larger clone, so this may be a sequencing read error. The chain employs TRBV12-3 or TRBV12-4 and TRBJ1-4, with a possible D match to TRBD1 (5 bases). The V and J ends lost 6 bases and 5 bases respectively, with 13 bases between them. The CDR3 contains 14 residues. The CDR3 nucleotides read TGTGCCAGCAGGCGGGGCAGCGAAAATGAAAAACTGTTTTTT. Translation gives CASRRGSENEKLFF.

The chain carries TRBV4-1 and TRBJ2-7, with D possibly matching TRBD1 (6 bases). The V gene lost 3 bases and the J gene lost 1 base, with 13 bases spanning the gap. Germline V gene lookup returns CDR1 MGHRA and CDR2 YSYEKL. This CDR3 has 15 amino acids. This CDR3 reads CASSHRTEGSYEQYF. As DNA, the CDR3 is TGCGCCAGCAGCCACAGGACAGAAGGATCCTACGAGCAGTACTTC.

This clonotype was picked up a small number of times. The V gene is TRBV30, the J gene TRBJ1-1; unclear D gene. V was clipped by 0 bases and J by 4 bases, with 9 bases between them. Germline V lookup: CDR1 GTSNPN, CDR2 SVGIG (reference sequence). The CDR3 spans 13 residues. The CDR3 bases are TGTGCCTGGAGTGTTTTTGCTAGCACTGAAGCTTTCTTT. Its protein is CAWSVFASTEAFF. The entire variable domain, with the rest obtained from reference TRBV30 and TRBJ1-1, is as follows: SQTIHQWPATLVQPVGSPLSLECTVEGTSNPNLYWYRQAAGRGLQLLFYSVGIGQISSEVPQNLSASRPQDRQFILSSKKLLLSDSGFYLCAWSVFASTEAFFGQGTRLTVV.

A remark on this clonotype: The missing conserved phenylalanine or tryptophan at the end of this CDR3 makes a read error likely. The rearrangement uses TRBV20-1 and TRBJ2-1, with D perhaps matching TRBD2 (6 bases). This CDR3 contains 15 residues. In germline, CDR1 is DFQATT, CDR2 SNEGSKA (reference sequence). V gave up 1 base and J gave up 5 bases, with 15 bases separating them. The CDR3 region has the DNA TGCAGTGCTAGAGTAATTGCGGGGCCCCACAATGAGCAGTTCTCC. Residues: CSARVIAGPHNEQFS.

This clonotype was seen repeatedly, ten times or more. V usage is TRBV12-3 or TRBV12-4 and J usage is TRBJ1-2; tentative D call: TRBD1 (6 bases). CDR3 length equals 15 residues. Trimming stripped 7 bases from V and 4 bases from J, with 19 bases between. The CDR3 loop is CASTLRRGGVYGYTF. The CDR3 coding sequence is TGTGCCAGCACTCTCAGGCGGGGGGGCGTCTATGGCTACACCTTC.

This clonotype was seen a single time. Since a much larger clone is just one base distant, this may be a read error. V usage is TRBV20-1 and J usage is TRBJ2-7; TRBD2 is a possible D gene (6 bases). The germline CDR1 and CDR2 sequences are DFQATT and SNEGSKA (reference sequence). Trimming cost V 2 bases and J 4 bases, with 18 bases left between them. This CDR3 has 15 residues. This CDR3 reads CSARLFLVGGYEQYF. The CDR3 DNA reads TGCAGTGCTAGACTGTTTCTAGTGGGAGGTTACGAGCAGTACTTC.

In its sample, this clonotype was seen many times. This chain connects TRBV28 to TRBJ1-1; D remains unclear. V dropped 10 bases and J dropped 0 bases, with 18 bases sitting between them. This CDR3 comprises 15 residues. The germline gives CDR1 MDHEN, CDR2 SYDVKM. The CDR3 spells CATEMDPDMNTEAFF. The DNA for the CDR3 is TGTGCCACCGAAATGGACCCGGATATGAACACTGAAGCTTTCTTT.

The V and J genes are TRBV3-1 and TRBJ1-5; no firm D call. Trimming took 0 bases from V and 8 from J, leaving 11 bases between them. The CDR3 consists of 14 residues. CDR1 is LGHDT, CDR2 YNNKEL, per germline (reference sequence). DNA for the CDR3: TGTGCCAGCAGCCAAGAGGGAGGGATCAAGCCCCAGCATTTT. It codes for CASSQEGGIKPQHF.

A few counts support this clonotype. The chain carries TRBV6-1 and TRBJ2-2; D is unresolved. Germline V gene sequence: CDR1 MNHNS, CDR2 SASEGT. Trimming took 0 bases from V and 0 from J, leaving 8 bases between them. The CDR3 runs to 16 residues. In DNA, the CDR3 is TGTGCCAGCAGTGAAGCGGCTGGGGCGAACACCGGGGAGCTGTTTTTT. This sequence encodes CASSEAAGANTGELFF.

This clonotype has only one observation. The CDR3 DNA reads TGCAGTGTTCCGGGACAGGGGGGGTGGTACGAGCAGTACTTC. As protein: CSVPGQGGWYEQYF. The chain joins TRBV20-1 to TRBJ2-7, with 11 bases lining up with TRBD1. The CDR3 consists of 14 residues. The germline V gene encodes CDR1 DFQATT and CDR2 SNEGSKA (reference sequence). V dropped 7 bases and J dropped 4; count of bases not matched to a gene: 9.

At least ten counts were recorded for this clonotype. CDR3 residues: CASSIGQGGVYEQYF. The CDR3 nucleotides read TGTGCCAGTAGTATCGGACAGGGCGGGGTCTACGAGCAGTACTTC. V is TRBV19 and J is TRBJ2-7, with 8 bases that match TRBD1. Germline V lookup: CDR1 LNHDA, CDR2 SQIVND (reference sequence). CDR3 length: 15 residues. Trimming cost V 3 bases and J 3 bases; bases outside gene matches: 7.

This clonotype came up many times. The chain combines TRBV12-3 or TRBV12-4 with TRBJ2-7; D possibly corresponds to TRBD1 (6 bases). This CDR3 is built from 15 residues. V was trimmed by 5 bases and J by 1 base, leaving 15 bases between them. CDR3 sequence (DNA): TGTGCCAGCAGTCCGTCGTGGACAGAGTCCTACGAGCAGTACTTC. It yields the protein CASSPSWTESYEQYF.